These T cell receptor beta chains were read from a single sample in a study of shared clonotypes between healthy human individuals. Sequencing was performed with immunoSEQ multiplex PCR; in TCRdb, only in-frame clones are kept and a portion is missing. The table includes roughly 2,300,000 clones, 85% to 95% detected once. The specimen was naive CD4+ T cells from PBMCs. The origin of the receptors is a man younger than 35 in good health. Some clones in this sample may be carry-over from other donors' samples. CDR3s leave out the opening cysteine and the closing phenylalanine or tryptophan. Fields, in order: D gene, V gene, CDR3 protein. A D gene is named only where the DNA matches it firmly.

TRBD1	TRBV18	ASSPLQGAGTEAF
-	TRBV28	ASSGDTPGPSSYEQY
-	TRBV2	ASMLDSNTEAF
TRBD1	TRBV6-5	ASSYDGQGGI
-	TRBV4-3	ASSQEGFRVAETQY
TRBD1	TRBV4-2	ASSQDLTGVYEQY
-	TRBV28	ASRNTGIGTDTQY
-	TRBV28	ASSESYGYT
-	TRBV6-1	ASSVVSYEQY
TRBD2	TRBV4-2	ASSLPGLGHSGANVLT
-	TRBV18	ASSYGQSNQPQH
TRBD1	TRBV10-1	ASSGGQAGNQPQH
-	TRBV11-1	ASSRSHYNTGPPYEQY
-	TRBV7-3	ASSFSASSTDTQY
TRBD1	TRBV5-1	ASSLGQGSYNEQF
-	TRBV4-2	ASSSEFTDTQY
TRBD1	TRBV2	ASSRDRVYEQY
-	TRBV6-1	ASGLGGFSTDTQY
TRBD2	TRBV4-2	ASSQAGWEGPYEQY
TRBD1	TRBV9	ASSLDRAGLRGYT
-	TRBV5-1	ASSLDRGSEQY
-	TRBV2	ASSTTLWGSTNYGYT
TRBD2	TRBV5-1	ASSLGLAGGRGETQY
TRBD1	TRBV28	ASRKSGGDGYT
-	TRBV6-1	ASIEVVGRSDEQY